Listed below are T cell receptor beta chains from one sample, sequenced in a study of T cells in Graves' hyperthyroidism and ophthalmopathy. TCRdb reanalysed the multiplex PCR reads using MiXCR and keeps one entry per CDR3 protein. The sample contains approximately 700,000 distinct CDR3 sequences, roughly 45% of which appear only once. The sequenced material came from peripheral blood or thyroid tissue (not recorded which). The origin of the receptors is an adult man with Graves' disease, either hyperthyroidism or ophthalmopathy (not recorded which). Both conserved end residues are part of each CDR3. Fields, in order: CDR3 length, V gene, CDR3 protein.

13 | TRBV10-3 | CAISDGSNQPQHF
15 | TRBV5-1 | CASSPGTGGTYGYTF
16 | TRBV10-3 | CAISLGTGGINQPQHF
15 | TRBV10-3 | CAISEGDRRSYGYTF
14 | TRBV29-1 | CSVVTTGEYYGYTF
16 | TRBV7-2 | CASSGLAGGLRETQYF
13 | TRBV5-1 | CASSYQGVYGYTF
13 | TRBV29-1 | CSVEQGAGTEAFF
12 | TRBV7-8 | CASSSPPYEQYF
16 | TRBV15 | CAASSQGGGGNQPQHF
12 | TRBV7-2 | CASSSGPLGYTF
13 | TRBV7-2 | CASSLERVDTQYF
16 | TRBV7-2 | CASSINSGVYQETQYF
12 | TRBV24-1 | CATSGRALEQYF
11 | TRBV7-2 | CASSQGPTYTF
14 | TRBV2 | CASSTTGDIGEQYF
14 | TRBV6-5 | CASSPPGTGNEQYF
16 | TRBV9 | CASSAKETGMNTEAFF
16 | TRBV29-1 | CSVEDTRQGVRETQYF
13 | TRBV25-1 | CASSEGTESPLHF
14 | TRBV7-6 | CASSPGLSTDTQYF
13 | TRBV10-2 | CASSPRQDYEQYF
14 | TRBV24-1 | CASTRDRELYGYTF
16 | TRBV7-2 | CASSQDSGQPNQPQHF
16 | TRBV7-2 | CASSLEGGANTGELFF
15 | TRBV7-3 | CASSFLWTAGYEQYF
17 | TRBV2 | CASSEQRGQYSNQPQHF
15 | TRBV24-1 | CATSAGTDVTGELFF
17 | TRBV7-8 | CASSPRNGGSTTGELFF
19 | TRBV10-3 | CAISGYYGTGETTNYGYTF
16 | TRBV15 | CATSREGTGRNTEAFF
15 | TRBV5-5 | CASSLDRGWRTEAFF
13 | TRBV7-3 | CASSSRGGAEAFF
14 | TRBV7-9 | CASSFGAGIYEQYF
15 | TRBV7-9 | CASSLDGTEQETQYF
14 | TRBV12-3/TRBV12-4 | CASSPRGRTTEAFF
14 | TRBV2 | CASSSQGAGQPQHF
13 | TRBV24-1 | CATRRGMDQPQHF
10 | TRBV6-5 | CASSADRTVF
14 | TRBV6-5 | CASSPEYGANVLTF
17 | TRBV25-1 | CASSEPLGTSTLETQYF
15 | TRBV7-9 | CASSDAGQGKDEQYF
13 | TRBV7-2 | CASSQPGGETQYF
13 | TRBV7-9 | CASSFDSNYGHTF
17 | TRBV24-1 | CATSASLGQGAGQPQHF
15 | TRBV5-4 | CATKKELDTNYGYTF
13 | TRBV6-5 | CASSTRPDQPQHF
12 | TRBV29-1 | CSVAGALGEQYF
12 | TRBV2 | CASRGQGEEAFF
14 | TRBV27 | CASSLIRVDTEAFF
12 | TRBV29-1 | CSADKPNTEAFF
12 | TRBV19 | CAIGTPGAEAFF
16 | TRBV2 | CASSQDGQGVHYGYTF
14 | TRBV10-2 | CASSPEWGGIGAFF
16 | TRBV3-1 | CASSQSIWDSNQPQHF